Detailed here is one T cell receptor beta chain. The data were taken from a study of blood T cell repertoires in COVID-19. Data came from immunoSEQ multiplex PCR; TCRdb stores just in-frame clones and leaves some out. The sample records 65,000 to 85,000 clones, about 93% being singletons. The ends were cut back, 5 bases at V and 2 bases at J, with 10 bases in the middle. Germline V lookup: CDR1 SGHVS, CDR2 FQNEAQ. The CDR3 consists of 14 residues. The sequenced material came from peripheral blood. This sequence was found in a human donor in a cohort sampled during active COVID-19. This chain links TRBV7-8 with TRBJ2-1, with D uncertain. CDR3 in amino acids: CASSPDTAYNEQFF. The CDR3 DNA follows: TGTGCCAGCAGCCCTGACACCGCCTACAATGAGCAGTTCTTC.